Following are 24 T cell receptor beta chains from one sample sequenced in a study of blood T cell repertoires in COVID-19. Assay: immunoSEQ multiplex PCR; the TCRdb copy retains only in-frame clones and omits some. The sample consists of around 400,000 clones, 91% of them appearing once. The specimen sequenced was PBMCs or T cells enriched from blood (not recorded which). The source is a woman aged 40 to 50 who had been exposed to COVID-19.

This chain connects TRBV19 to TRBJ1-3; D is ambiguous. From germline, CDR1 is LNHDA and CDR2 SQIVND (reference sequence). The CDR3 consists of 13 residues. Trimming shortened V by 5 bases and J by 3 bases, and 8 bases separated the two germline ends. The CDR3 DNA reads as TGTGCCAGTAGTGGCAGGATTGGAAACACCATATATTTT. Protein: CASSGRIGNTIYF.

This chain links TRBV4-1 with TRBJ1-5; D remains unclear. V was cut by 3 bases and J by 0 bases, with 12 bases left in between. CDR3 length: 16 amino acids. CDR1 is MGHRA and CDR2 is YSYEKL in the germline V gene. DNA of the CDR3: TGCGCCAGCAGCCATGACGGCAGGAATAGCAATCAGCCCCAGCATTTT. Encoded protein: CASSHDGRNSNQPQHF.

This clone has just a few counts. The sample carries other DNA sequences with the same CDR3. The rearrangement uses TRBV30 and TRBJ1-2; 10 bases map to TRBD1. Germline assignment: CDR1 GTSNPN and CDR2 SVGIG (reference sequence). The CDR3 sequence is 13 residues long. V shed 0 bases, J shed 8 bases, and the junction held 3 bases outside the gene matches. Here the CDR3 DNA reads TGTGCCTGGAGTGTGGGGACAGGGGACGGCTACACCTTC. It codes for CAWSVGTGDGYTF.

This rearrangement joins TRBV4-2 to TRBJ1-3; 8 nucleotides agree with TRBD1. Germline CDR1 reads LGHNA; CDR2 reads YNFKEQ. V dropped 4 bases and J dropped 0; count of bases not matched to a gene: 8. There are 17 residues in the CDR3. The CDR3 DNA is TGTGCCAGCAGCCCAACACGCGGGACAGGCTCTGGAAACACCATATATTTT. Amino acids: CASSPTRGTGSGNTIYF.

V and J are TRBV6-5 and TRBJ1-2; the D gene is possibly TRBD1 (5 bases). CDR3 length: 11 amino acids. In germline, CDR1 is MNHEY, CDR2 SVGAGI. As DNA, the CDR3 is TGTGCTACGAGGACATGGTATGGCTACACCTTC. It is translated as CATRTWYGYTF.

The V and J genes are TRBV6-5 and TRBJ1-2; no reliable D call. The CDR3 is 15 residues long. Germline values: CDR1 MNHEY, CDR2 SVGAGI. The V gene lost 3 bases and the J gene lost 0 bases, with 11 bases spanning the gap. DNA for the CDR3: TGTGCCAGCAGTTATCAGGTGTTCGCTAACTATGGCTACACCTTC. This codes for CASSYQVFANYGYTF.

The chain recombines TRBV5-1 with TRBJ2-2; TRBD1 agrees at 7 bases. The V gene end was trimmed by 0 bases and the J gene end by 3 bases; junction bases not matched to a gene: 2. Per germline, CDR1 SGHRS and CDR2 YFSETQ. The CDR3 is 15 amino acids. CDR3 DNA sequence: TGCGCCAGCAGCTTGGACAGGGGATACACCGGGGAGCTGTTTTTT. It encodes CASSLDRGYTGELFF. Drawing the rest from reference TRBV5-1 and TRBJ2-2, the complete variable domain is KAGVTQTPRYLIKTRGQQVTLSCSPISGHRSVSWYQQTPGQGLQFLFEYFSETQRNKGNFPGRFSGRQFSNSRSEMNVSTLELGDSALYLCASSLDRGYTGELFFGEGSRLTVL.

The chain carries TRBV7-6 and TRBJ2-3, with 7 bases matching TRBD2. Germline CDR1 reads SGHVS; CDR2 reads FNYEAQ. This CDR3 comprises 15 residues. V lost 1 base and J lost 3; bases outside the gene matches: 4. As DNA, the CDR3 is TGTGCCAGCAGCTTAGTTGGCGGGAGAACAGATACGCAGTATTTT. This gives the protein CASSLVGGRTDTQYF. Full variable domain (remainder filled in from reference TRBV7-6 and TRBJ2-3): GAGVSQSPRYKVTKRGQDVALRCDPISGHVSLYWYRQALGQGPEFLTYFNYEAQQDKSGLPNDRFSAERPEGSISTLTIQRTEQRDSAMYRCASSLVGGRTDTQYFGPGTRLTVL.

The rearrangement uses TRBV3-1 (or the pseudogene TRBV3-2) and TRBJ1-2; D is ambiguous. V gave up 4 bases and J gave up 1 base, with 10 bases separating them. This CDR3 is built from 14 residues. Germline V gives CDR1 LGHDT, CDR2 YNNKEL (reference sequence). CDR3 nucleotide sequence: TGTGCCAGCAGCCGTTCCCCCAGTAACTATGGCTACACCTTC. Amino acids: CASSRSPSNYGYTF.

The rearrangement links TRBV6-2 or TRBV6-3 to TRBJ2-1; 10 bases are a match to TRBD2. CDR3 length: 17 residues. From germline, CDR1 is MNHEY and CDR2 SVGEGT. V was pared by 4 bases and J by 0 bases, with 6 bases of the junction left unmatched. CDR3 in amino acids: CASSSSGSSSSYNEQFF. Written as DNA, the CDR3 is TGTGCCAGCAGTTCTAGCGGGAGCTCCAGCTCCTACAATGAGCAGTTCTTC.

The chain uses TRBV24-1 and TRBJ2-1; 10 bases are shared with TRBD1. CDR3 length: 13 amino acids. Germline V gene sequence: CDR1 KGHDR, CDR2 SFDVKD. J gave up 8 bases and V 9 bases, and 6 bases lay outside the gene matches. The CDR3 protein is CATEGDRGHEQFF. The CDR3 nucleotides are TGTGCCACCGAGGGGGACAGGGGACATGAGCAGTTCTTC.

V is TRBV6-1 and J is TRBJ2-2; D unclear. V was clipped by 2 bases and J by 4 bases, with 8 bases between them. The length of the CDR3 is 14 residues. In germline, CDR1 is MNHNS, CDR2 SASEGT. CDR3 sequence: CASSEQAVTGELFF. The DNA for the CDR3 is TGTGCCAGCAGTGAACAGGCAGTCACCGGGGAGCTGTTTTTT.

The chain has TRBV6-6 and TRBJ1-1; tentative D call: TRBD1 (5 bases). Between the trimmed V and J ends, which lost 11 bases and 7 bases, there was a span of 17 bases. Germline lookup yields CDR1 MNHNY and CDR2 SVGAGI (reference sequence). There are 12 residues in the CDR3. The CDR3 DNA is TGTGCCTCTTCTTCGGGGGTCGGTGAAGCTTTCTTT. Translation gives CASSSGVGEAFF.

CDR3 nucleotide sequence: TGTGCCTGGACCCCGGCAGGGGCCCTTAGAGGCTACACCTTC. It encodes CAWTPAGALRGYTF. V gene TRBV30 combines with J gene TRBJ1-2, with a weak D call TRBD1 (6 bases). This CDR3 comprises 14 residues. The germline gives CDR1 GTSNPN, CDR2 SVGIG (reference sequence). Deletions cut 4 bases from V and 8 bases from J, with 20 bases between.

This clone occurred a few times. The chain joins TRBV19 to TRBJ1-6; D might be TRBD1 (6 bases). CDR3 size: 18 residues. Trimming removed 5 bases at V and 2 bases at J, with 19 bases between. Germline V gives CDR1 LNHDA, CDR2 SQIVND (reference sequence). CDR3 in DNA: TGTGCCAGTAGTGTAAATCCCGGGACATACGCCTATAATTCACCCCTCCACTTT. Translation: CASSVNPGTYAYNSPLHF.

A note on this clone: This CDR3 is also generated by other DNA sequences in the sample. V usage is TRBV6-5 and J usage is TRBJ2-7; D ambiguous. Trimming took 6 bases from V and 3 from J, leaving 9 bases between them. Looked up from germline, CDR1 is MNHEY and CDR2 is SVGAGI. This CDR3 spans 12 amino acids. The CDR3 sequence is CASSLTGYEQYF. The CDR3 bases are TGTGCCAGCAGCCTGACGGGCTACGAGCAGTACTTC.

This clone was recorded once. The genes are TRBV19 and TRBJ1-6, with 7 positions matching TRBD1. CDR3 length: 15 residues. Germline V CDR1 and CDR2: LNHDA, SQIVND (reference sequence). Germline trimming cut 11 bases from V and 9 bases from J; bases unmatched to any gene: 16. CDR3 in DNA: TGTGCCCCGGGACAGATTATTTACTGGAGTTCACCCCTCCACTTT. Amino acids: CAPGQIIYWSSPLHF.

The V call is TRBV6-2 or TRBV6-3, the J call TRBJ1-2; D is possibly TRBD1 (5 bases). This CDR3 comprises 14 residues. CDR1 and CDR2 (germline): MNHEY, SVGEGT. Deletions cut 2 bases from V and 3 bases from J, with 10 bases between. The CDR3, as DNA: TGTGCCAGCAGTTACAGGGGTTTTCACTATGGCTACACCTTC. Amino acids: CASSYRGFHYGYTF.

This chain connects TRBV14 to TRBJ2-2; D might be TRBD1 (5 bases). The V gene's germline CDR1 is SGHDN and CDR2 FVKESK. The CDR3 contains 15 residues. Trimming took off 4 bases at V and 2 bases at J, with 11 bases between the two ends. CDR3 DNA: TGTGCCAGCAGCCCCCGCAGGGCCAACACCGGGGAGCTGTTTTTT. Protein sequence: CASSPRRANTGELFF.

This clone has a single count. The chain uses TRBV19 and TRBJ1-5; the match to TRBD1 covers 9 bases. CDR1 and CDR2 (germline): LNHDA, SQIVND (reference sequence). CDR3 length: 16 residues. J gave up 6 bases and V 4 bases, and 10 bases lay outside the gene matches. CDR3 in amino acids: CASSRPDGQGSQPQHF. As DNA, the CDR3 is TGTGCCAGTAGTAGACCGGATGGACAGGGGAGTCAGCCCCAGCATTTT.

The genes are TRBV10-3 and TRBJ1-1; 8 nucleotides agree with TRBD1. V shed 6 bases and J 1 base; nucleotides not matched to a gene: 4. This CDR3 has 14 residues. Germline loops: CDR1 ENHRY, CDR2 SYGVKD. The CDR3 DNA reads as TGTGCCATCAGACCAGGGGGCGCGAACACTGAAGCTTTCTTT. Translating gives CAIRPGGANTEAFF.

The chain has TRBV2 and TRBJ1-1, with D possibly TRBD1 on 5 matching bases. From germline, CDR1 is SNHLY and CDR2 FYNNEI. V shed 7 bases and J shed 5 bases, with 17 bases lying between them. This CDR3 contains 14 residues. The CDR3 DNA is TGTGCCAGCACCCCCTGGTTGGGGGGGACTGAAGCTTTCTTT. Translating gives CASTPWLGGTEAFF.

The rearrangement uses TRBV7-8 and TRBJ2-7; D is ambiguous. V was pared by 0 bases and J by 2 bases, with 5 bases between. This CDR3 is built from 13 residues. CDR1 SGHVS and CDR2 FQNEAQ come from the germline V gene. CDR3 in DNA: TGTGCCAGCAGCTTAGCTTACACCTACGAGCAGTACTTC. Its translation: CASSLAYTYEQYF. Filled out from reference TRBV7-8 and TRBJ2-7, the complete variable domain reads GAGVSQSPRYKVAKRGQDVALRCDPISGHVSLFWYQQALGQGPEFLTYFQNEAQLDKSGLPSDRFFAERPEGSVSTLKIQRTQQEDSAVYLCASSLAYTYEQYFGPGTRLTVT.

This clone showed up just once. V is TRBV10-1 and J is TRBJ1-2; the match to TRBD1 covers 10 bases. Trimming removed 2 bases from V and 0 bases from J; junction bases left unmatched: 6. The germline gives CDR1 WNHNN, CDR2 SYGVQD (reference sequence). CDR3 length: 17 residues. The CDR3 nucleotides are TGCGCCAGCAGTGAGCCCCCGGGACAGGGGCCTAACTATGGCTACACCTTC. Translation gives CASSEPPGQGPNYGYTF.